This TCR beta chain appears in the sequencing data of a study of cytomegalovirus exposure and HLA in healthy donors. Regarding the study as a whole: V- and J-gene trimming in TCR beta was tied to a missense DCLRE1C variant by an analysis performed later. There were some V segments, including TRBV6-2 and TRBV6-3, excluded as indistinguishable.

Comments on this clone: Its antigen remains unidentified.

The CDR3 loop spans 15 amino acids. With 5 bases removed from V and 11 bases from J, the gap between germline ends came to 22 bases. Germline V gene lookup returns CDR1 SEHNR and CDR2 FQNEAQ (reference sequence). It was with 60 Vbeta and 13 Jbeta primers that the PCR ran. Clones were read by immunoSEQ multiplex PCR, and TCRdb kept only the in-frame ones, dropping some. Its listing shows around 50,000 clones. The TCR sequence derives from a male donor in good health and CMV-seropositive. The chain joins TRBV7-9 to TRBJ1-5; no clear D. The sequencing input was PBMCs. CDR3 amino acids: CASSPEEGSPWSQHF. The CDR3 coding sequence is TGTGCCAGCAGCCCGGAGGAGGGCTCTCCCTGGTCCCAGCATTTT.